These T cell receptor beta chains were read from a single sample in a study of radiation and T cells in renal cell carcinoma. Sequenced by immunoSEQ multiplex PCR; TCRdb stores in-frame clones only, minus some. In the table there are more than 20,000 clones, over 70% of which are singletons. This sample comprised blood, obtained from a patient whose treatment included radiotherapy and nephrectomy. The receptors shown here come from a man aged 60 to 69 with renal cell carcinoma. The conserved cysteine and the conserved F or W are not part of the CDR3 here.

j_call v_call cdr3_aa
TRBJ2-7 TRBV6-1 ASTTAYEQY
TRBJ2-5 TRBV5-4 ASTLTGPQETQY
TRBJ2-1 TRBV7-2 ASSQDSSGEQF
TRBJ2-1 TRBV10-3 AISAQDGEQF
TRBJ2-3 TRBV23-1 ASSQPRWDTQY
TRBJ2-1 TRBV29-1 STISALSSYNEQF
TRBJ1-2 TRBV5-6 ASSSYSRDRTYGYT
TRBJ1-1 TRBV15 ATSRVRVSTGSEAF
TRBJ1-1 TRBV11-2 ASSKGLNTEAF
TRBJ1-3 TRBV6-5 ARPPLPYSGNTIY
TRBJ2-5 TRBV15 ATSRQTGAGETQY
TRBJ2-5 TRBV18 ASSPADSLPQETQY
TRBJ1-5 TRBV11-2 ASSPQVGGQPQH
TRBJ1-1 TRBV18 ASSPLGGTEAF
TRBJ1-5 TRBV6-1 ASSQGAPQH
TRBJ2-7 TRBV6-1 ASRSDFSYEQY
TRBJ2-7 TRBV6-5 AVQGEHYEQY
TRBJ2-7 TRBV29-1 SVTAGGPGEQY
TRBJ2-7 TRBV30 AWSRTGPSEQY
TRBJ1-4 TRBV14 AGSRPGAGEKLF
TRBJ2-7 TRBV5-1 ASSPPDSYEQY
TRBJ2-1 TRBV27 ASSLLSGNEQF
TRBJ1-1 TRBV12-5 ASVLDRNTEAF
TRBJ2-7 TRBV14 ASSRVPSGSYEQY
TRBJ2-2 TRBV5-6 ASSPGQGRTGELF
TRBJ2-5 TRBV18 ASSPTGGQETQY
TRBJ1-1 TRBV29-1 SVDTPQKRLGNFEAF
TRBJ1-5 TRBV6-5 ASRSTGGNQPQH
TRBJ2-7 TRBV5-1 ASSRTGYEQY
TRBJ2-7 TRBV11-2 ASSLLGAVYEQY
TRBJ2-1 TRBV7-2 ASSRGKSYNEQF
TRBJ2-3 TRBV4-2 ASSHELAGVRADTQY
TRBJ2-7 TRBV13 ASSPHGDRTYEQY
TRBJ2-7 TRBV27 ASSDLGRYEQY
TRBJ2-3 TRBV15 ATSREGADTQY
TRBJ1-2 TRBV7-9 ASSSAGGRYNYGYT
TRBJ1-2 TRBV7-2 ASSLGSLYGYT
TRBJ1-1 TRBV7-2 ASSFSGSKTEAF
TRBJ2-6 TRBV12-5 ASGLVAGNSGANVLT
TRBJ2-3 TRBV4-1 ASSQKGVALGDTQY